Each of the 19 T cell receptor beta chains below was sequenced from the same sample in a study of blood T cell repertoires in COVID-19. Profiling relied on immunoSEQ multiplex PCR, and the TCRdb table lists in-frame clones only, not all of them. The profile shows some 12,000 clones, about 87% of them singletons. The sequencing sample was made of peripheral blood. The receptors here all came from a human donor in a cohort sampled during active COVID-19.

This clone appeared a few times. The genes are TRBV9 and TRBJ2-7; the match to TRBD2 covers 14 bases. Unmatched junction bases numbered 5, after V lost 2 bases and J lost 4 bases. Germline V gene lookup returns CDR1 SGDLS and CDR2 YYNGEE. The CDR3 covers 16 residues. The CDR3: CASSVAGTSGGYEQYF. The CDR3 coding sequence is TGTGCCAGCAGCGTTGCCGGGACTAGCGGGGGTTACGAGCAGTACTTC.

This clone was detected a few times. The CDR3 sequence is CASIRTGDRELFF. In DNA, the CDR3 is TGTGCCAGCATAAGGACGGGGGACCGGGAGCTGTTTTTT. The genes are TRBV6-5 and TRBJ2-2, with D possibly being TRBD2 (6 bases). This CDR3 is 13 amino acids long. CDR1 and CDR2 from the germline V gene are MNHEY and SVGAGI. The germline V and J ends were trimmed by 7 bases and 9 bases, with 15 bases remaining between them.

The rearrangement joins TRBV19 to TRBJ1-2; the D gene is possibly TRBD1 (5 bases). Trimming left V 7 bases short and J 2 bases short, with 11 bases between. The CDR3 extends over 13 amino acids. CDR1 is LNHDA and CDR2 is SQIVND in the germline V gene (reference sequence). The CDR3 sequence: CASTGQDNYGYTF. DNA of the CDR3: TGTGCCAGTACAGGGCAGGACAACTATGGCTACACCTTC.

This chain joins TRBV5-4 and TRBJ1-6; D is unresolved. Trimming left V 3 bases short and J 12 bases short, with 13 bases between. The CDR3 length is 13 residues. The germline gives CDR1 SGHNT, CDR2 YYREEE (reference sequence). CDR3 residues: CASSSDSLGPLHF. CDR3 sequence (DNA): TGTGCCAGCAGCTCGGACTCCCTGGGACCCCTCCACTTT.

There are a few counts of this clone. V usage is TRBV6-2 or TRBV6-3 and J usage is TRBJ2-7, with D possibly matching TRBD1 (5 bases). Trimming removed 2 bases at V and 0 bases at J, with 8 bases between. Germline CDR1 is MNHEY and CDR2 is SVGEGT. The CDR3 runs 14 residues. The CDR3 region is CASSYLDISYEQYF. The CDR3 coding sequence is TGTGCCAGCAGTTACCTGGACATCTCCTACGAGCAGTACTTC.

The chain couples TRBV5-1 to TRBJ2-3, with D possibly TRBD1 on 6 matching bases. The ends were cut back, 9 bases at V and 2 bases at J, with 13 bases in the middle. The CDR3 is made up of 13 amino acids. Germline V gene lookup returns CDR1 SGHRS and CDR2 YFSETQ. CDR3 bases: TGCGCCACCTCTCAGGGGTACACAGATACGCAGTATTTT. Translation gives CATSQGYTDTQYF.

The chain combines TRBV25-1 with TRBJ2-7; 15 nucleotides agree with TRBD2. CDR3 length: 17 residues. V lost 6 bases to trimming and J lost 0 bases; unmatched junction nucleotides: 6. Per germline, CDR1 MGHDK and CDR2 SYGVNS. CDR3 sequence: CASRGTSGGLISYEQYF. The CDR3 coding sequence is TGTGCCAGCAGGGGGACTAGCGGGGGGTTGATCTCCTACGAGCAGTACTTC.

This chain joins TRBV7-9 and TRBJ2-5; maybe TRBD2 (7 bases). The CDR3 length is 15 residues. Germline V CDR1 and CDR2: SEHNR, FQNEAQ (reference sequence). Trimming cost V 4 bases and J 4 bases, with 16 bases left between them. The CDR3 reads CASSSIQGRGETQYF. The CDR3 coding sequence is TGTGCCAGCAGCTCTATCCAGGGGAGGGGAGAGACCCAGTACTTC.

V usage is TRBV6-5 and J usage is TRBJ2-1; 13 nucleotides align to TRBD2. Germline CDR1 MNHEY, CDR2 SVGAGI. Trimming removed 3 bases from V and 7 bases from J; junction bases left unmatched: 6. The CDR3 extends over 16 amino acids. The CDR3 nucleotides are TGTGCCAGCAGTTATGGACTAGCGGGGGTTTGGAATGAGCAGTTCTTC. As protein: CASSYGLAGVWNEQFF.

For this clone: At one end, the junction sequence differs from germline, possibly due to a read error. The chain joins TRBV2 to TRBJ2-1; 8 bases map to TRBD1. The CDR3 is made up of 12 amino acids. CDR1 is SNHLY and CDR2 is FYNNEI in the germline V gene. The CDR3 DNA reads as TGTGCCCGCAGGGGGCCCCACAATGAGCAGTTCTTC. Translation gives CARRGPHNEQFF.

This clone was observed a single time. The chain joins TRBV6-1 to TRBJ2-7; D uncertain. The CDR3 covers 14 residues. The V end was cut by 2 bases, the J end by 0 bases, with 8 bases between. Germline V CDR1 and CDR2: MNHNS, SASEGT. CDR3 nucleotides: TGTGCCAGCAGTGAAATATTGAGCTCCTACGAGCAGTACTTC. Translating it yields CASSEILSSYEQYF.

The chain is built from TRBV4-1 and TRBJ2-1; a possible D gene is TRBD1 (6 bases). The ends were cut back, 6 bases at V and 3 bases at J, with 18 bases in the middle. Germline loops: CDR1 MGHRA, CDR2 YSYEKL. The CDR3 contains 16 residues. The CDR3 DNA sequence: TGCGCCAGCAGTTTGTCTGGGACACCCAACTACAATGAGCAGTTCTTC. Its translation is CASSLSGTPNYNEQFF.

The chain recombines TRBV2 with TRBJ2-7, with D perhaps matching TRBD2 (6 bases). Germline V CDR1 and CDR2: SNHLY, FYNNEI. The CDR3 spans 14 residues. Trimming took 7 bases from V and 0 from J, leaving 13 bases between them. CDR3 nucleotides: TGTGCCAGCAAGGGGACTGGGAGCTCCTACGAGCAGTACTTC. Protein product: CASKGTGSSYEQYF. Drawing the rest from reference TRBV2 and TRBJ2-7, the complete variable domain is EPEVTQTPSHQVTQMGQEVILRCVPISNHLYFYWYRQILGQKVEFLVSFYNNEISEKSEIFDDQFSVERPDGSNFTLKIRSTKLEDSAMYFCASKGTGSSYEQYFGPGTRLTVT.

This CDR3 reads CASSRTPGLAGGPYEQYF. Written as DNA, the CDR3 is TGTGCCAGCAGCCGTACGCCGGGACTAGCGGGGGGGCCATACGAGCAGTACTTC. V gene TRBV3-1 (or the pseudogene TRBV3-2) combines with J gene TRBJ2-7; 16 nucleotides line up with TRBD2. The junction had 10 bases not matched to a gene; V was cut back by 4 bases and J by 4 bases. This CDR3 is 18 amino acids long. CDR1 LGHDT and CDR2 YNNKEL come from the germline V gene (reference sequence).

The chain is built from TRBV7-3 and TRBJ1-2; 7 bases agree with TRBD1. Per germline, CDR1 SGHTA and CDR2 FQGTGA. The CDR3 length is 15 residues. Trimming removed 4 bases from V and 7 bases from J; junction bases left unmatched: 12. The CDR3 DNA reads TGTGCCAGCAGCTCAGACCCGACAGGGTTTTCTGGCTACACCTTC. Its translation is CASSSDPTGFSGYTF.

This chain uses TRBV6-6 with TRBJ1-5; maybe TRBD1 (6 bases). Trimming removed 7 bases at V and 3 bases at J, with 19 bases between. The CDR3 consists of 16 residues. Germline loops: CDR1 MNHNY, CDR2 SVGAGI (reference sequence). The CDR3 nucleotides read TGTGCCAGCACCCTTAATCCAGGGGCCCCCAATCAGCCCCAGCATTTT. Its translation: CASTLNPGAPNQPQHF.

This sequence joins TRBV21-1 and TRBJ1-3; TRBD1 was called by the table and not checked on the DNA. TRBV21-1 is a known pseudogene. There are 15 residues in the CDR3. The CDR3 loop reads CASSKGRNSGNTIYF. The DNA for the CDR3 is TGTGCCAGCAGCAAGGGGCGTAACTCTGGAAACACCATATATTTT.

This clone was seen just once. The chain couples TRBV2 to TRBJ2-3, with D perhaps TRBD1 (5 bases). From germline, CDR1 is SNHLY and CDR2 FYNNEI. CDR3 length equals 12 residues. Between the trimmed V and J ends, which lost 7 bases and 4 bases, there was a span of 9 bases. The DNA of the CDR3 is TGTGCCAGCACGGTGGGGCCAGATACGCAGTATTTT. Amino acid sequence: CASTVGPDTQYF.

V usage is TRBV20-1 and J usage is TRBJ2-1; 10 bases match TRBD2. The germline V gene has CDR1 DFQATT and CDR2 SNEGSKA (reference sequence). There are 18 residues in the CDR3. The ends lost 3 bases at V and 0 bases at J; junction bases unmatched: 11. CDR3 DNA sequence: TGCAGTGCTAGTACGCCTAGCGGGGGCCAATCCTCCTACAATGAGCAGTTCTTC. Protein: CSASTPSGGQSSYNEQFF.